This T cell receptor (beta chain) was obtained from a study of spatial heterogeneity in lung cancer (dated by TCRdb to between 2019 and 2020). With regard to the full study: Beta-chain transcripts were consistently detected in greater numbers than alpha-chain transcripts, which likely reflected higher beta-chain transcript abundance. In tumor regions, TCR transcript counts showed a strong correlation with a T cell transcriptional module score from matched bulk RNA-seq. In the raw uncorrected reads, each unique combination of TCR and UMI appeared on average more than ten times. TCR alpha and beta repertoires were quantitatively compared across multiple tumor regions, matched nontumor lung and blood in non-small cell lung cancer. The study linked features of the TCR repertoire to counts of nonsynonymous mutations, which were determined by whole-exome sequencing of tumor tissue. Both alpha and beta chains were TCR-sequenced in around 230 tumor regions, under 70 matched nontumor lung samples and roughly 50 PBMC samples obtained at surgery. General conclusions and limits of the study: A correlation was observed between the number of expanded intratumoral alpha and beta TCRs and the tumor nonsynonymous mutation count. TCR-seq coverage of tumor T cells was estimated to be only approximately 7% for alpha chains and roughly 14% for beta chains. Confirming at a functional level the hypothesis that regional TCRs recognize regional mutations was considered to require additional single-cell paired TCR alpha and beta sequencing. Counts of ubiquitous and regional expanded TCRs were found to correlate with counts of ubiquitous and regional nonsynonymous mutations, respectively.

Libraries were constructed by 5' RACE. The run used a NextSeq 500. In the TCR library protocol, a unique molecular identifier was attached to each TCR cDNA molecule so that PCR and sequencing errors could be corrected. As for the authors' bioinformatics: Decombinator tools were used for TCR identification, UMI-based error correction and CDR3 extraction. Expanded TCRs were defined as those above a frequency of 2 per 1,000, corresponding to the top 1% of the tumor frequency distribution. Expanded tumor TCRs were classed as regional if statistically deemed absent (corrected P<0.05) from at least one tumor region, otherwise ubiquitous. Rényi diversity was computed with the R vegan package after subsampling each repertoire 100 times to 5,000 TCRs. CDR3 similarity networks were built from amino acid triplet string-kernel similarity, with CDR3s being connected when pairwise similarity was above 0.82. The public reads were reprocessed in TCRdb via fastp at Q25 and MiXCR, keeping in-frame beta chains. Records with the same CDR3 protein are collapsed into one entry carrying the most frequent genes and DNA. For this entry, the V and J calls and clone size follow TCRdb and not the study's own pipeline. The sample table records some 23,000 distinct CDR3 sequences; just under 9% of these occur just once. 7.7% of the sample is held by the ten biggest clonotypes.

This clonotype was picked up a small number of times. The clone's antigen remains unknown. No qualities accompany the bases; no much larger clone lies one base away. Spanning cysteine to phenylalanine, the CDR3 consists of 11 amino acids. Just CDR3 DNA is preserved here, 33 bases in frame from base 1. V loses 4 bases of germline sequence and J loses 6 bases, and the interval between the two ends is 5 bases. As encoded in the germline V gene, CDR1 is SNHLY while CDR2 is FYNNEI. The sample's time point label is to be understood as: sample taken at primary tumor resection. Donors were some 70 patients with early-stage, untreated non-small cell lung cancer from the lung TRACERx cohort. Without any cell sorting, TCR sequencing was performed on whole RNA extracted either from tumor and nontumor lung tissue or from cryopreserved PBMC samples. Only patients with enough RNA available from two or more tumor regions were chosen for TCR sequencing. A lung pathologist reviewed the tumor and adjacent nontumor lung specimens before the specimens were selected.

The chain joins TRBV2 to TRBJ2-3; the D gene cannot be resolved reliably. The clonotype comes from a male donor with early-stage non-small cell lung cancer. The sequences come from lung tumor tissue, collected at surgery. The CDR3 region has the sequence CASSVRDTQYF. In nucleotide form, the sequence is TGTGCCAGCAGTGTGAGGGATACGCAGTATTTT.